One and the same sample provided the 15 T cell receptor beta chains below, sequenced in a study of blood T cell repertoires in COVID-19. Assay: immunoSEQ multiplex PCR; the TCRdb copy retains only in-frame clones and omits some. The data contain around 200,000 clones, around nine tenths of them singletons. Sequencing was carried out using peripheral blood. These receptors were collected from a man aged 55 to 70 who had recovered from COVID-19.

The rearrangement uses TRBV7-2 and TRBJ2-3, with 8 bases identical to TRBD2. Looked up from germline, CDR1 is SGHTA and CDR2 is FQGNSA. The CDR3 sequence is 16 residues long. The V and J ends lost 2 bases and 0 bases, in that order; junction bases with no gene match: 4. The CDR3 DNA is TGTGCCAGCAGCTTACTAACTAGCGGTAGCACAGATACGCAGTATTTT. This sequence encodes CASSLLTSGSTDTQYF. Complete variable domain (other parts from reference TRBV7-2 and TRBJ2-3): GAGVSQSPSNKVTEKGKDVELRCDPISGHTALYWYRQSLGQGLEFLIYFQGNSAPDKSGLPSDRFSAERTGGSVSTLTIQRTQQEDSAVYLCASSLLTSGSTDTQYFGPGTRLTVL.

The table lists this clone with a few counts. The chain joins TRBV20-1 to TRBJ1-1; D gene unclear. The CDR3 contains 11 residues. V gave up 5 bases and J gave up 7 bases, with 11 bases separating them. CDR1 is DFQATT, CDR2 SNEGSKA, per germline (reference sequence). Here the CDR3 DNA reads TGCAGTGCTGAACGGAGCAGTGAAGCTTTCTTT. It specifies CSAERSSEAFF.

Details on this clone: Other DNA sequences in the sample encode the same CDR3. The genes are TRBV6-5 and TRBJ1-5; the D gene is possibly TRBD1 (5 bases). The V gene's germline CDR1 is MNHEY and CDR2 SVGAGI. Trimming pared 6 bases from V and 5 bases from J, leaving 11 bases between. The CDR3 runs 13 residues. In DNA, the CDR3 is TGTGCCAGCAGCCCACAAGGGGATCAGCCCCAGCATTTT. As protein: CASSPQGDQPQHF.

V gene TRBV27 combines with J gene TRBJ2-1, with D possibly being TRBD1 (5 bases). The CDR3 is 17 amino acids. V lost 0 bases and J 3 bases, leaving 15 bases between the germline ends. Germline V CDR1 and CDR2: MNHEY, SMNVEV (reference sequence). This CDR3 reads CASSLSIGQGRYNEQFF. The CDR3 coding sequence is TGTGCCAGCAGTTTATCGATTGGGCAGGGTCGCTACAATGAGCAGTTCTTC.

The chain employs TRBV9 and TRBJ1-2; possibly TRBD1 for D (5 bases). V was clipped by 3 bases and J by 4 bases, with 19 bases between them. This CDR3 is built from 16 residues. Germline V lookup: CDR1 SGDLS, CDR2 YYNGEE. In DNA form, the CDR3 reads TGTGCCAGCAGCGAGGCAACACTTGGGGCCGGCTATGGCTACACCTTC. Protein product: CASSEATLGAGYGYTF. Full variable domain (remainder filled in from reference TRBV9 and TRBJ1-2): DSGVTQTPKHLITATGQRVTLRCSPRSGDLSVYWYQQSLDQGLQFLIQYYNGEERAKGNILERFSAQQFPDLHSELNLSSLELGDSALYFCASSEATLGAGYGYTFGSGTRLTVV.

Note on this clone: Other DNA sequences in this specimen translate into the identical CDR3. This rearrangement joins TRBV30 to TRBJ1-5; no reliable D call. Trimming stripped 0 bases from V and 3 bases from J, with 6 bases between. The CDR3 totals 13 residues. Per the germline V gene, CDR1 is GTSNPN and CDR2 is SVGIG (reference sequence). The CDR3 region is CAWSVQNNQPQHF. CDR3 coding DNA: TGTGCCTGGAGTGTCCAGAACAATCAGCCCCAGCATTTT. Complete variable domain (other parts from reference TRBV30 and TRBJ1-5): SQTIHQWPATLVQPVGSPLSLECTVEGTSNPNLYWYRQAAGRGLQLLFYSVGIGQISSEVPQNLSASRPQDRQFILSSKKLLLSDSGFYLCAWSVQNNQPQHFGDGTRLSIL.

The gene calls are TRBV15 and TRBJ2-6; D remains unclear. V lost 1 base and J 0 bases, leaving 13 bases between the germline ends. The germline CDR1 and CDR2 sequences are LNHNV and YYDKDF (reference sequence). The CDR3 has 18 amino acids. CDR3 nucleotide sequence: TGTGCCACCAGCAGAGCCGAACAGATAGGCTCTGGGGCCAACGTCCTGACTTTC. As protein: CATSRAEQIGSGANVLTF.

The rearrangement uses TRBV7-9 and TRBJ1-2, with 7 nucleotides matching TRBD1. Losses at the gene ends were 5 bases for V and 8 bases for J; bases not matched to a gene: 14. Germline V lookup: CDR1 SEHNR, CDR2 FQNEAQ (reference sequence). The CDR3 covers 15 residues. CDR3 in amino acids: CASSPHEGAAGGYTF. In nucleotides, the CDR3 is TGTGCCAGCAGCCCGCACGAGGGGGCGGCTGGAGGCTACACCTTC. Full variable domain (remainder filled in from reference TRBV7-9 and TRBJ1-2): DTGVSQNPRHKITKRGQNVTFRCDPISEHNRLYWYRQTLGQGPEFLTYFQNEAQLEKSRLLSDRFSAERPKGSFSTLEIQRTEQGDSAMYLCASSPHEGAAGGYTFGSGTRLTVV.

The J gene is TRBJ1-1, the V gene TRBV12-3 or TRBV12-4; D is unresolved. The CDR3 consists of 11 residues. Trimming took off 6 bases at V and 11 bases at J, with 13 bases between the two ends. As DNA, the CDR3 is TGTGCCAGCAGCCCGCGGATGGAGGCTTTCTTT. Translating gives CASSPRMEAFF.

The chain links TRBV4-2 to TRBJ1-5; D is unresolved. Between the trimmed V and J ends, which lost 6 bases and 4 bases, there was a span of 19 bases. Looked up from germline, CDR1 is LGHNA and CDR2 is YNFKEQ. CDR3 length: 16 amino acids. CDR3 DNA: TGTGCCAGCAGAACTTACGCCCTAGACGCGAATCAGCCCCAGCATTTT. Its protein is CASRTYALDANQPQHF.

The genes are TRBV2 and TRBJ2-1, with a tentative D call TRBD1 (6 bases). The CDR3 totals 17 residues. CDR1 and CDR2 from the germline V gene are SNHLY and FYNNEI. Trimming pared 2 bases from V and 7 bases from J, leaving 21 bases between. The CDR3 bases are TGTGCCAGCAGTGAATCTCTCTTGGCTCCCCAGGGGAATGAGCAGTTCTTC. Its protein product is CASSESLLAPQGNEQFF.

The CDR3 bases are TGTGCCAGCCCCTTCGGGGGGGCAGCCCTGAACACTGAAGCTTTCTTT. Translating gives CASPFGGAALNTEAFF. The rearrangement links TRBV2 to TRBJ1-1, with D possibly matching TRBD1 (6 bases). The CDR3 is 16 residues long. The germline CDR1 and CDR2 sequences are SNHLY and FYNNEI. Trimming cost V 8 bases and J 0 bases, with 19 bases left between them. The full variable domain, with the rest looked up from reference TRBV2 and TRBJ1-1, is EPEVTQTPSHQVTQMGQEVILRCVPISNHLYFYWYRQILGQKVEFLVSFYNNEISEKSEIFDDQFSVERPDGSNFTLKIRSTKLEDSAMYFCASPFGGAALNTEAFFGQGTRLTVV.

V gene TRBV7-9 combines with J gene TRBJ2-2, with D maybe TRBD1 (5 bases). The CDR3 sequence is 14 residues long. With 3 bases removed from V and 7 bases from J, the gap between germline ends came to 12 bases. The germline V gene encodes CDR1 SEHNR and CDR2 FQNEAQ (reference sequence). The CDR3, as DNA: TGTGCCAGCAGCTTCCAGGGATCAAGCGGGGAGCTGTTTTTT. It specifies CASSFQGSSGELFF.

This chain joins TRBV14 and TRBJ2-5; TRBD1 matches at 8 bases. After removal of 4 bases from V and 7 bases from J, the junction contained 8 bases not matched to a gene. This CDR3 comprises 14 residues. Germline assignment: CDR1 SGHDN and CDR2 FVKESK. The CDR3 DNA is TGTGCCAGCAGCCTTTCTAGGACAGGGAGGACCCAGTACTTC. This sequence encodes CASSLSRTGRTQYF.

The chain joins TRBV2 to TRBJ2-1; 15 bases are shared with TRBD2. Germline V gene data show CDR1 as SNHLY and CDR2 as FYNNEI. Losses at the gene ends were 8 bases for V and 0 bases for J; bases not matched to a gene: 11. CDR3 length equals 19 residues. The CDR3 nucleotides are TGTGCCAGCGGCCCCATGGGACTAGCGGGGGGCGACTCCTACAATGAGCAGTTCTTC. This encodes CASGPMGLAGGDSYNEQFF.